What follows are 27 T cell receptor beta chains derived from one specimen sequenced in a study of blood T cell repertoires in COVID-19. Sequencing was performed with immunoSEQ multiplex PCR; in TCRdb, only in-frame clones are kept and a portion is missing. The sample lists about 160,000 clones, more than 75% occurring once. Sequenced sample: peripheral blood. The receptors come from a human donor with acute or convalescent COVID-19. The donor label of this sample is uncertain.

The chain couples TRBV18 to TRBJ2-2; 8 bases agree with TRBD1. The junction had 3 bases not matched to a gene; V was cut back by 3 bases and J by 0 bases. The germline CDR1 and CDR2 sequences are KGHSH and LQKENI. The CDR3 runs to 16 residues. The CDR3 region is CASSPRTGSNTGELFF. CDR3 sequence (DNA): TGTGCCAGCTCACCCAGGACAGGGTCGAACACCGGGGAGCTGTTTTTT. The full variable domain, rest sourced from reference TRBV18 and TRBJ2-2, is NAGVMQNPRHLVRRRGQEARLRCSPMKGHSHVYWYRQLPEEGLKFMVYLQKENIIDESGMPKERFSAEFPKEGPSILRIQQVVRGDSAAYFCASSPRTGSNTGELFFGEGSRLTVL.

The chain has TRBV5-5 and TRBJ1-5; unclear D gene. V was trimmed by 2 bases and J by 2 bases, leaving 11 bases between them. This CDR3 region has 15 residues. Germline values: CDR1 SGHKS, CDR2 YYEKEE (reference sequence). The CDR3 region has the DNA TGTGCCAGCAGCTTAGGAGCTCTGGGCAATCAGCCCCAGCATTTT. This codes for CASSLGALGNQPQHF.

V gene TRBV29-1 combines with J gene TRBJ1-5; 9 nucleotides agree with TRBD1. Germline V CDR1 and CDR2: SQVTM, ANQGSEA. Losses at the gene ends were 6 bases for V and 4 bases for J; bases not matched to a gene: 7. CDR3 length: 14 amino acids. This chain's CDR3 is CSVADRGRNQPQHF. The CDR3 region has the DNA TGCAGCGTCGCGGACAGGGGACGGAATCAGCCCCAGCATTTT.

The V gene is TRBV27, the J gene TRBJ1-1; 7 bases are a match to TRBD1. V trimming: 6 bases; J trimming: 11 bases; junction bases outside the gene matches: 6. The length of the CDR3 is 11 residues. CDR1 and CDR2 (germline): MNHEY, SMNVEV (reference sequence). CDR3 sequence: CASSRGGMAFF. CDR3 sequence (DNA): TGTGCCAGCAGCAGAGGGGGCATGGCTTTCTTT.

The chain recombines TRBV3-1 (or the pseudogene TRBV3-2) with TRBJ1-1; 8 bases match TRBD1. This CDR3 has 13 amino acids. The trim removed 7 bases at V and 8 bases at J, leaving 9 bases unmatched. The germline CDR1 and CDR2 sequences are LGHDT and YNNKEL (reference sequence). The CDR3 sequence: CASTKSGTGEAFF. The DNA of the CDR3 is TGTGCCAGCACCAAGTCGGGGACAGGAGAAGCTTTCTTT.

V is TRBV7-2 and J is TRBJ1-1; maybe TRBD1 (6 bases). V shed 6 bases and J shed 0 bases, with 20 bases lying between them. The CDR3 spans 17 residues. CDR1 SGHTA and CDR2 FQGNSA come from the germline V gene. The CDR3: CASRGINTGRVNTEAFF. CDR3 DNA: TGTGCCAGCAGGGGTATTAACACAGGGAGGGTGAACACTGAAGCTTTCTTT.

CDR3 sequence: CASSSSVEWEKLFF. The DNA of the CDR3 is TGCGCCAGCAGCTCCTCGGTGGAGTGGGAAAAACTGTTTTTT. The chain recombines TRBV5-1 with TRBJ1-4, with no clear D. The CDR3 contains 14 residues. V lost 3 bases and J lost 8, with 14 bases in between. Germline CDR1 SGHRS, CDR2 YFSETQ.

This clone came up a few times. The chain links TRBV12-5 to TRBJ2-7; possibly TRBD1 for D (5 bases). V was shortened by 2 bases and J by 0 bases, with 17 bases between the two germline ends. CDR3 length equals 17 residues. Germline loops: CDR1 LGHNT, CDR2 FRNRAP. CDR3: CASGLSNTGSPSYEQYF. DNA for the CDR3: TGTGCTAGTGGTTTGTCCAATACAGGCAGTCCCTCCTACGAGCAGTACTTC.

The rearrangement links TRBV6-6 to TRBJ2-3, with a weak D call TRBD1 (6 bases). V was pared by 0 bases and J by 6 bases, with 10 bases between. CDR1 MNHNY and CDR2 SVGAGI come from the germline V gene (reference sequence). This CDR3 contains 14 residues. The CDR3 coding sequence is TGTGCCAGCAGTTACTCGGGGGCCGGGGATACGCAGTATTTT. This sequence encodes CASSYSGAGDTQYF.

This CDR3 is CASSLEGALQGWPYEQYF. The CDR3 nucleotides read TGCGCCAGCAGCCTCGAGGGGGCGTTACAGGGATGGCCCTACGAGCAGTACTTC. The rearrangement joins TRBV4-1 to TRBJ2-7; 7 bases align to TRBD1. J lost 2 bases, V lost 4 bases, and 17 bases had no gene match. The CDR3 runs to 18 residues. Per germline, CDR1 MGHRA and CDR2 YSYEKL.

This clone is a singleton in its sample. The gene calls are TRBV5-6 and TRBJ2-7; D possibly corresponds to TRBD1 (5 bases). The CDR3 loop spans 14 amino acids. V was clipped by 1 base and J by 1 base, with 9 bases between them. Germline CDR1 and CDR2: SGHDT and YYEEEE. This CDR3 reads CASSLSRVSYEQYF. The CDR3 DNA reads as TGTGCCAGCAGCTTGAGCAGGGTTTCCTACGAGCAGTACTTC.

The gene calls are TRBV7-9 and TRBJ1-4; the D gene is possibly TRBD1 (6 bases). V lost 2 bases, J lost 8 bases, and 15 bases lay in between. The germline V gene encodes CDR1 SEHNR and CDR2 FQNEAQ (reference sequence). The CDR3 consists of 15 residues. The DNA for the CDR3 is TGTGCCAGCAGCTTAACAGGGAATTTAGGGGAAAAACTGTTTTTT. Residues: CASSLTGNLGEKLFF. The variable domain in full, with the rest retrieved from reference TRBV7-9 and TRBJ1-4, is DTGVSQNPRHKITKRGQNVTFRCDPISEHNRLYWYRQTLGQGPEFLTYFQNEAQLEKSRLLSDRFSAERPKGSFSTLEIQRTEQGDSAMYLCASSLTGNLGEKLFFGSGTQLSVL.

The V and J genes are TRBV27 and TRBJ2-7; tentatively, D is TRBD1 (5 bases). Deletions cut 5 bases from V and 5 bases from J, with 16 bases between. The CDR3 length is 14 residues. Germline CDR1 and CDR2: MNHEY and SMNVEV (reference sequence). The CDR3, as DNA: TGTGCCAGCAGTCCCACGACAGTTCGCGACGAGCAGTACTTC. This translates into CASSPTTVRDEQYF.

This clone has a handful of counts. CDR3 amino acids: CASSLNPGQGTEAFF. In DNA form, the CDR3 reads TGTGCCAGCAGCTTAAATCCTGGGCAGGGCACTGAAGCTTTCTTT. The V call is TRBV7-2, the J call TRBJ1-1, with D perhaps TRBD1 (5 bases). This CDR3 spans 15 amino acids. Germline V gene sequence: CDR1 SGHTA, CDR2 FQGNSA. Trimming cost V 2 bases and J 4 bases, with 14 bases left between them. The full variable domain, in which reference TRBV7-2 and TRBJ1-1 provide the parts outside the CDR3, is GAGVSQSPSNKVTEKGKDVELRCDPISGHTALYWYRQSLGQGLEFLIYFQGNSAPDKSGLPSDRFSAERTGGSVSTLTIQRTQQEDSAVYLCASSLNPGQGTEAFFGQGTRLTVV.

The rearrangement links TRBV9 to TRBJ1-4; 9 positions agree with TRBD1. Trimming took 2 bases from V and 3 from J; bases not matched to a gene: 8. The CDR3 consists of 17 residues. In germline, CDR1 is SGDLS, CDR2 YYNGEE. The CDR3 coding sequence is TGTGCCAGCAGCGTTTCACTTCGACAGGGGGCTAATGAAAAACTGTTTTTT. This encodes CASSVSLRQGANEKLFF.

This chain connects TRBV2 to TRBJ2-2; D is ambiguous. The germline V and J ends were trimmed by 3 bases and 6 bases, with 8 bases remaining between them. Germline CDR1 and CDR2: SNHLY and FYNNEI. This CDR3 has 13 amino acids. This CDR3 is CASSEEWSGELFF. CDR3 nucleotide sequence: TGTGCCAGCAGTGAGGAGTGGTCCGGGGAGCTGTTTTTT.

V gene TRBV11-2 combines with J gene TRBJ2-7; D is perhaps TRBD2 (7 bases). Trimming removed 6 bases at V and 5 bases at J, with 14 bases between. The CDR3 spans 13 residues. Germline V gives CDR1 SGHAT, CDR2 FQNNGV. This chain's CDR3 is CASRGGAEDEQYF. The CDR3 DNA is TGTGCCAGCAGAGGGGGGGCCGAAGACGAGCAGTACTTC. Using reference TRBV11-2 and TRBJ2-7 for the parts outside the CDR3, the full variable domain is EAGVAQSPRYKIIEKRQSVAFWCNPISGHATLYWYQQILGQGPKLLIQFQNNGVVDDSQLPKDRFSAERLKGVDSTLKIQPAKLEDSAVYLCASRGGAEDEQYFGPGTRLTVT.

The chain employs TRBV10-1 and TRBJ1-6; 10 nucleotides agree with TRBD1. The CDR3 is made up of 15 amino acids. The germline CDR1 and CDR2 sequences are WNHNN and SYGVQD (reference sequence). J lost 13 bases, V lost 6 bases, and 12 bases had no gene match. The CDR3, as DNA: TGCGCCAGCAGCGTGGGACAGGGGCCCCGGTCGCCCCTCCACTTT. Its protein product is CASSVGQGPRSPLHF.

The CDR3 DNA sequence: TGTGCCACCAGCAGGGGACAGGGTGAAGCTTTCTTT. This translates into CATSRGQGEAFF. The chain employs TRBV15 and TRBJ1-1, with 9 bases identical to TRBD1. This CDR3 comprises 12 residues. The germline CDR1 and CDR2 sequences are LNHNV and YYDKDF (reference sequence). The junction had 0 bases not matched to a gene; V was cut back by 3 bases and J by 7 bases.

The CDR3 is CASSVGSSGGNTDTQYF. The CDR3 DNA sequence: TGTGCCAGCAGCGTTGGATCTAGCGGGGGAAACACAGATACGCAGTATTTT. The chain combines TRBV9 with TRBJ2-3; TRBD2 aligns across 10 bases. CDR3 size: 17 residues. The germline V gene has CDR1 SGDLS and CDR2 YYNGEE. The junction had 8 bases not matched to a gene; V was cut back by 2 bases and J by 2 bases. The complete variable domain, with remaining parts taken from reference TRBV9 and TRBJ2-3, reads DSGVTQTPKHLITATGQRVTLRCSPRSGDLSVYWYQQSLDQGLQFLIQYYNGEERAKGNILERFSAQQFPDLHSELNLSSLELGDSALYFCASSVGSSGGNTDTQYFGPGTRLTVL.

This chain links TRBV7-9 with TRBJ1-4; D possibly corresponds to TRBD1 (6 bases). Trimming cost V 5 bases and J 9 bases, with 16 bases left between them. The CDR3 length is 14 residues. The V gene's germline CDR1 is SEHNR and CDR2 FQNEAQ (reference sequence). DNA of the CDR3: TGTGCCAGCAGCGTATACATAGACAGGCAAAAACTGTTTTTT. Translation gives CASSVYIDRQKLFF.

The chain employs TRBV5-4 and TRBJ1-5, with 7 bases lining up with TRBD1. CDR3 length: 14 residues. Germline lookup yields CDR1 SGHNT and CDR2 YYREEE (reference sequence). V gave up 4 bases and J gave up 9 bases; unmatched junction bases: 10. In DNA form, the CDR3 reads TGTGCCAGCAGCCGAGAGGGACAGTCCGGGCCCCAGCATTTT. Translation gives CASSREGQSGPQHF.

The chain joins TRBV30 to TRBJ1-1, with D possibly TRBD1 on 5 matching bases. The CDR3 length is 13 residues. The V and J ends lost 2 bases and 3 bases respectively, with 10 bases between them. CDR1 GTSNPN and CDR2 SVGIG come from the germline V gene (reference sequence). DNA of the CDR3: TGTGCCTGGAGTCTGGGCAGGGACACTGAAGCTTTCTTT. Translated, it gives CAWSLGRDTEAFF.

The chain joins TRBV5-4 to TRBJ1-1; D is unclear. V lost 4 bases and J lost 4, with 14 bases in between. This CDR3 contains 14 residues. Per the germline V gene, CDR1 is SGHNT and CDR2 is YYREEE (reference sequence). The CDR3 sequence: CASSPRPEGTEAFF. In nucleotides, the CDR3 is TGTGCCAGCAGCCCTCGGCCGGAGGGCACTGAAGCTTTCTTT.

The V gene is TRBV19, the J gene TRBJ2-7; D may be TRBD1 (5 bases). Trimming took 0 bases from V and 7 from J, leaving 10 bases between them. Germline V gives CDR1 LNHDA, CDR2 SQIVND (reference sequence). There are 13 residues in the CDR3. The DNA for the CDR3 is TGTGCCAGTAGTATAGACCCCAGGACAGAGCAGTACTTC. Protein: CASSIDPRTEQYF.

V and J are TRBV2 and TRBJ1-6, with D maybe TRBD1 (6 bases). Germline lookup yields CDR1 SNHLY and CDR2 FYNNEI. V was shortened by 0 bases and J by 7 bases, with 7 bases between the two germline ends. This CDR3 has 14 amino acids. The CDR3 nucleotides are TGTGCCAGCAGTGAAGCGGGACAAAATTCACCCCTCCACTTT. Translating it yields CASSEAGQNSPLHF.

This chain uses TRBV4-2 with TRBJ1-5, with TRBD1 as a possible D gene (5 bases). Germline CDR1 is LGHNA and CDR2 is YNFKEQ. The CDR3 is 16 residues long. Trimming stripped 0 bases from V and 5 bases from J, with 14 bases between. CDR3 DNA sequence: TGTGCCAGCAGCCAAGATTGGGCACAGGCTTATCAGCCCCAGCATTTT. Its translation is CASSQDWAQAYQPQHF.